Following are 32 T cell receptor beta chains from one sample sequenced in a study of blood T cell repertoires in COVID-19. Assay: immunoSEQ multiplex PCR; the TCRdb copy retains only in-frame clones and omits some. The sample includes about 120,000 clones, 75% to 90% of them seen just once. The source material was peripheral blood. The origin of the receptors is a woman between 65 and 79 years old with acute or convalescent COVID-19.

CDR3 residues: CASSLRGARPPGNQPQHF. The CDR3 nucleotides are TGTGCCAGCAGTTTACGGGGGGCACGCCCGCCGGGGAATCAGCCCCAGCATTTT. The V call is TRBV27, the J call TRBJ1-5, with D perhaps matching TRBD1 (6 bases). Trimming removed 2 bases from V and 4 bases from J, with 21 bases in between. The germline CDR1 and CDR2 sequences are MNHEY and SMNVEV (reference sequence). This CDR3 has 18 residues.

V usage is TRBV6-6 and J usage is TRBJ2-5; 11 nucleotides align to TRBD2. The CDR3 consists of 14 residues. Trimming at V came to 7 bases and at J to 5 bases, leaving 6 bases not matched to a gene. Germline-derived CDR1 and CDR2 are MNHNY and SVGAGI (reference sequence). The CDR3 loop reads CASIAGGPVETQYF. The CDR3 region has the DNA TGTGCCAGCATAGCGGGGGGGCCTGTGGAGACCCAGTACTTC.

This chain connects TRBV5-4 to TRBJ2-2; 7 bases map to TRBD1. From germline, CDR1 is SGHNT and CDR2 YYREEE (reference sequence). The V segment lost 4 bases and the J segment 0 bases; nucleotides outside the gene matches: 3. CDR3 length equals 15 residues. CDR3 sequence (DNA): TGTGCCAGCAGCCCGGACAGGTCGAACACCGGGGAGCTGTTTTTT. Its protein product is CASSPDRSNTGELFF.

The V call is TRBV9, the J call TRBJ2-7, with D possibly being TRBD1 (6 bases). Germline V gives CDR1 SGDLS, CDR2 YYNGEE. V was clipped by 2 bases and J by 6 bases, with 12 bases between them. The CDR3 is 13 amino acids. The DNA for the CDR3 is TGTGCCAGCAGCGTTATACAGGGTAGCGAGCAGTACTTC. It yields the protein CASSVIQGSEQYF. The full variable domain, its missing parts supplied by reference TRBV9 and TRBJ2-7, is DSGVTQTPKHLITATGQRVTLRCSPRSGDLSVYWYQQSLDQGLQFLIQYYNGEERAKGNILERFSAQQFPDLHSELNLSSLELGDSALYFCASSVIQGSEQYFGPGTRLTVT.

This clone was picked up a small number of times. V and J are TRBV5-4 and TRBJ2-1; 11 nucleotides agree with TRBD2. This CDR3 is built from 16 residues. Per the germline V gene, CDR1 is SGHNT and CDR2 is YYREEE (reference sequence). V lost 0 bases and J lost 7; bases outside the gene matches: 6. Here the CDR3 reads CASSLVLAGGLNEQFF. CDR3 bases: TGTGCCAGCAGCTTGGTTCTAGCGGGGGGTTTGAATGAGCAGTTCTTC.

This chain connects TRBV1 to TRBJ2-3; the D segment call TRBD2 is taken from the table without a DNA check. TRBV1 is tagged as a pseudogene. The CDR3 consists of 17 residues. The CDR3 is CTSSRKKAGDPTDTQYF. The CDR3 nucleotides are TGCACCAGCAGCCGAAAAAAAGCGGGGGACCCGACAGATACGCAGTATTTT.

The rearrangement links TRBV15 to TRBJ1-3, with D unclear. The V end lost 0 bases, the J end lost 3 bases, and 9 bases lay between the germline ends. Germline values: CDR1 LNHNV, CDR2 YYDKDF (reference sequence). This CDR3 has 15 amino acids. This CDR3 is CATSRDWGDGNTIYF. CDR3 bases: TGTGCCACCAGCAGAGATTGGGGAGATGGAAACACCATATATTTT.

V gene TRBV10-3 combines with J gene TRBJ1-1, with TRBD1 as a possible D gene (5 bases). CDR3 length: 17 residues. CDR1 and CDR2 (germline): ENHRY, SYGVKD. Trimming shortened V by 10 bases and J by 0 bases, and 24 bases separated the two germline ends. Here the CDR3 reads CATSPGEGRLVNTEAFF. As DNA, the CDR3 is TGTGCCACCTCTCCCGGAGAGGGGAGGTTGGTGAACACTGAAGCTTTCTTT.

The V call is TRBV4-1, the J call TRBJ1-1, with D possibly matching TRBD1 (5 bases). CDR1 is MGHRA and CDR2 is YSYEKL in the germline V gene. This CDR3 region has 13 residues. The ends were cut back, 1 base at V and 11 bases at J, with 14 bases in the middle. The CDR3 sequence is CASSQAPVGAAFF. Written as DNA, the CDR3 is TGCGCCAGCAGCCAAGCCCCTGTTGGGGCGGCTTTCTTT.

The CDR3 DNA follows: TGTGCCAGTAGTCTATGGACAGGCACAGATACGCAGTATTTT. This encodes CASSLWTGTDTQYF. The chain uses TRBV19 and TRBJ2-3, with D perhaps TRBD1 (6 bases). The CDR3 is 14 residues long. CDR1 and CDR2 from the germline V gene are LNHDA and SQIVND (reference sequence). The V end lost 5 bases, the J end lost 1 base, and 10 bases lay between the germline ends.

The chain recombines TRBV2 with TRBJ1-5; D uncertain. The V and J ends lost 5 bases and 7 bases respectively, with 18 bases between them. CDR3 length: 15 amino acids. Germline CDR1 reads SNHLY; CDR2 reads FYNNEI. The CDR3: CASSTQSGGGQPQHF. Here the CDR3 DNA reads TGTGCCAGCAGTACACAGTCAGGTGGAGGCCAGCCCCAGCATTTT. The full variable domain, with the rest looked up from reference TRBV2 and TRBJ1-5, is EPEVTQTPSHQVTQMGQEVILRCVPISNHLYFYWYRQILGQKVEFLVSFYNNEISEKSEIFDDQFSVERPDGSNFTLKIRSTKLEDSAMYFCASSTQSGGGQPQHFGDGTRLSIL.

The chain carries TRBV9 and TRBJ2-3; 7 nucleotides line up with TRBD1. Germline V gene data show CDR1 as SGDLS and CDR2 as YYNGEE. V was pared by 3 bases and J by 3 bases, with 7 bases of the junction left unmatched. The CDR3 length is 15 residues. The CDR3 bases are TGTGCCAGCAGCGATACAGGGGTAATGACAGATACGCAGTATTTT. This encodes CASSDTGVMTDTQYF.

The chain combines TRBV20-1 with TRBJ2-4; a possible D gene is TRBD2 (5 bases). CDR3 size: 13 residues. Trimming shortened V by 3 bases and J by 2 bases, and 8 bases separated the two germline ends. Germline loops: CDR1 DFQATT, CDR2 SNEGSKA (reference sequence). This chain's CDR3 is CSASTGTKNIQYF. As DNA, the CDR3 is TGCAGTGCTAGTACGGGGACCAAAAACATTCAGTACTTC.

The chain recombines TRBV5-5 with TRBJ2-7; 10 bases map to TRBD1. The CDR3 contains 14 residues. J gave up 3 bases and V 3 bases, and 3 bases lay outside the gene matches. The V gene's germline CDR1 is SGHKS and CDR2 YYEKEE (reference sequence). For the CDR3, the DNA is TGTGCCAGCAGCTATGGACAGGGGGACTACGAGCAGTACTTC. It translates to CASSYGQGDYEQYF.

The chain joins TRBV6-4 to TRBJ2-2; 9 bases agree with TRBD1. This CDR3 has 17 amino acids. Germline CDR1 MRHNA, CDR2 SNTAGT. The V and J ends lost 6 bases and 1 base, in that order; junction bases with no gene match: 9. The CDR3 loop reads CASSRDRDHLNTGELFF. In DNA form, the CDR3 reads TGTGCCAGCAGCCGGGACAGGGACCACCTGAACACCGGGGAGCTGTTTTTT.

The count of this clone is one. V and J are TRBV10-3 and TRBJ1-1; perhaps TRBD1 as D (5 bases). Trimming stripped 11 bases from V and 10 bases from J, with 23 bases between. This CDR3 has 13 amino acids. Germline CDR1 ENHRY, CDR2 SYGVKD. CDR3 nucleotide sequence: TGTGCCCTCCGTAGCCCAGGGCGTGAAGGAGCTTTCTTT. Translation gives CALRSPGREGAFF.

This clone was seen a few times. This sequence joins TRBV5-1 and TRBJ1-1; D is ambiguous. The CDR3 covers 13 residues. Trimming removed 4 bases at V and 3 bases at J, with 10 bases between. The germline V gene has CDR1 SGHRS and CDR2 YFSETQ. The CDR3 DNA sequence: TGCGCCAGCAGCCTAAATCGGGACACTGAAGCTTTCTTT. Residues: CASSLNRDTEAFF.

CDR3 region: CAWLGTSGGQEEQYF. CDR3 nucleotide sequence: TGTGCCTGGCTAGGGACTAGCGGGGGGCAGGAGGAGCAGTACTTC. This sequence joins TRBV30 and TRBJ2-7; 15 nucleotides agree with TRBD2. The CDR3 runs to 15 residues. Germline CDR1 GTSNPN, CDR2 SVGIG (reference sequence). The junction had 9 bases not matched to a gene; V was cut back by 5 bases and J by 7 bases.

The CDR3 DNA reads TGTGCCAGCACTCAAACCGGGGTGAACACTGAAGCTTTCTTT. It codes for CASTQTGVNTEAFF. This chain uses TRBV2 with TRBJ1-1, with D unclear. The germline V gene encodes CDR1 SNHLY and CDR2 FYNNEI. The length of the CDR3 is 14 residues. V was cut by 7 bases and J by 0 bases, with 12 bases left in between.

This chain connects TRBV7-9 to TRBJ2-2; D might be TRBD1 (6 bases). This CDR3 spans 17 amino acids. Germline V CDR1 and CDR2: SEHNR, FQNEAQ (reference sequence). V was shortened by 0 bases and J by 4 bases, with 15 bases between the two germline ends. The CDR3, as DNA: TGTGCCAGCAGCTTAGCGTTCACAGGGCAGGGCACCGGGGAGCTGTTTTTT. Its translation: CASSLAFTGQGTGELFF.

In regard to this clone: One end of the junction is discordant with germline, which a read error may explain. The V call is TRBV5-4, the J call TRBJ2-5, with 9 nucleotides matching TRBD1. Germline V gene lookup returns CDR1 SGHNT and CDR2 YYREEE (reference sequence). CDR3 size: 15 residues. CDR3 in amino acids: CASSSWDREGESQYF. The CDR3 DNA is TGTGCCAGCAGCAGTTGGGACAGGGAGGGTGAGAGCCAGTACTTC.

This clone was detected a few times. The chain combines TRBV5-1 with TRBJ1-5; the match to TRBD1 covers 9 bases. The J segment lost 6 bases and the V segment lost 4 bases, leaving 5 bases of the junction unmatched. Germline V gene sequence: CDR1 SGHRS, CDR2 YFSETQ. The CDR3 length is 14 residues. CDR3 amino acids: CASSAGTGLQPQHF. In DNA, the CDR3 is TGCGCCAGCAGCGCTGGGACAGGGCTTCAGCCCCAGCATTTT.

This chain joins TRBV3-1 (or the pseudogene TRBV3-2) and TRBJ1-4, with TRBD1 matching over 8 bases. J lost 2 bases, V lost 4 bases, and 0 bases had no gene match. The length of the CDR3 is 14 residues. Germline V lookup: CDR1 LGHDT, CDR2 YNNKEL (reference sequence). The CDR3 spells CASSRQGTNEKLFF. CDR3 sequence (DNA): TGTGCCAGCAGCCGACAGGGGACTAATGAAAAACTGTTTTTT.

V usage is TRBV7-2 and J usage is TRBJ1-4; D uncertain. V gave up 1 base and J gave up 8 bases, with 8 bases separating them. Germline CDR1 reads SGHTA; CDR2 reads FQGNSA. This CDR3 has 13 residues. CDR3 sequence: CASSLGWEEKLFF. The CDR3 DNA is TGTGCCAGCAGCTTAGGGTGGGAGGAAAAACTGTTTTTT.

This clone was seen only a few times. This chain connects TRBV5-5 to TRBJ1-2; D not certain. This CDR3 comprises 14 residues. Germline V gene sequence: CDR1 SGHKS, CDR2 YYEKEE (reference sequence). V was pared by 6 bases and J by 8 bases, with 20 bases between. CDR3 nucleotide sequence: TGTGCCAGCATCGAGGGCGGGAACCCTATCGGCTACACCTTC. Translated: CASIEGGNPIGYTF.

This chain links TRBV7-9 with TRBJ2-1; 11 nucleotides agree with TRBD2. V lost 5 bases, J lost 4 bases, and 7 bases stayed unmatched. The CDR3 contains 16 residues. Germline lookup yields CDR1 SEHNR and CDR2 FQNEAQ (reference sequence). Written as DNA, the CDR3 is TGTGCCAGCAGCATCCCGGGACTAGCGGCTTACAATGAGCAGTTCTTC. The encoded protein is CASSIPGLAAYNEQFF. The variable domain in full, with the rest retrieved from reference TRBV7-9 and TRBJ2-1, is DTGVSQNPRHKITKRGQNVTFRCDPISEHNRLYWYRQTLGQGPEFLTYFQNEAQLEKSRLLSDRFSAERPKGSFSTLEIQRTEQGDSAMYLCASSIPGLAAYNEQFFGPGTRLTVL.

DNA of the CDR3: TGCAGCGTAGCGACAGGGGGGTATCAGCCCCAGCATTTT. Protein sequence: CSVATGGYQPQHF. The rearrangement links TRBV29-1 to TRBJ1-5; 9 bases match TRBD1. The ends lost 6 bases at V and 5 bases at J; junction bases unmatched: 5. CDR3 length: 13 residues. CDR1 is SQVTM, CDR2 ANQGSEA, per germline.

The rearrangement links TRBV2 to TRBJ1-3; 8 bases are shared with TRBD1. Germline V lookup: CDR1 SNHLY, CDR2 FYNNEI. The length of the CDR3 is 15 residues. With V trimmed by 5 bases and J by 4 bases, 7 bases remained unmatched. The CDR3 DNA is TGTGCCAGCAGTCGACAGGGGCTAGGCGGAAACACCATATATTTT. It translates to CASSRQGLGGNTIYF.

The chain uses TRBV3-1 (or the pseudogene TRBV3-2) and TRBJ1-6; D is unresolved. The germline gives CDR1 LGHDT, CDR2 YNNKEL (reference sequence). The CDR3 has 15 amino acids. V lost 0 bases to trimming and J lost 9 bases, with 12 bases between them. For the CDR3, the DNA is TGTGCCAGCAGCCAAGATCGGGCGGGAAGTTCACCCCTCCACTTT. Its protein is CASSQDRAGSSPLHF.

The J gene is TRBJ1-1, the V gene TRBV29-1, with a weak D call TRBD1 (5 bases). The germline V gene encodes CDR1 SQVTM and CDR2 ANQGSEA. CDR3 length: 14 residues. V was pared by 3 bases and J by 6 bases, with 17 bases between. The CDR3 spells CSVDLGQGWSEAFF. Here the CDR3 DNA reads TGCAGCGTTGATCTGGGCCAGGGCTGGTCTGAAGCTTTCTTT.

The rearrangement uses TRBV2 and TRBJ2-7; weak D call: TRBD1 (7 bases). Trimming stripped 8 bases from V and 0 bases from J, with 11 bases between. CDR1 is SNHLY and CDR2 is FYNNEI in the germline V gene. This CDR3 spans 13 amino acids. The CDR3 sequence: CASAGQSSYEQYF. The DNA of the CDR3 is TGTGCCAGCGCGGGACAGAGCTCCTACGAGCAGTACTTC.

The gene calls are TRBV10-1 and TRBJ2-3, with 9 bases that match TRBD2. Unmatched junction bases numbered 7, after V lost 3 bases and J lost 0 bases. The germline gives CDR1 WNHNN, CDR2 SYGVQD (reference sequence). The CDR3 is 17 residues long. The CDR3 DNA sequence: TGCGCCAGCAGTGAAAACCTACTAGCGGGTAGCACAGATACGCAGTATTTT. Translated: CASSENLLAGSTDTQYF.